The clone carrying this TCR beta chain was counted many times. The sample comes from a study of T cells in Graves' hyperthyroidism and ophthalmopathy. RNA transcripts yielded amplified TCR beta CDR3 regions. HTBI primers drove first-round RT-PCR of the TCR CDR3. TCRdb reanalysed the multiplex PCR reads using MiXCR and keeps one entry per CDR3 protein. The sample consists of around 280,000 distinct CDR3 sequences, roughly 15% of them appearing once. V was pared by 2 bases and J by 4 bases, with 8 bases between. The length of the CDR3 is 13 residues. CDR1 and CDR2 (germline): WSHSY, SAAADI. Diagnoses used clinical symptoms, serum thyroxine and TRAb, thyroid ultrasound and orbital computed tomography.

This clonotype was obtained from a woman aged 35 to 49 with Graves' hyperthyroidism. Material: blood. This chain uses TRBV10-2 with TRBJ2-5; D remains unclear. The CDR3 DNA reads TGCGCCAGCAGTGAGGGGAACGGAGAGACCCAGTACTTC. This sequence encodes CASSEGNGETQYF.